This T cell receptor beta chain was captured in a study of blood T cell repertoires in COVID-19. Whole-study context: PBMCs, B-cell-depleted T cells, or T cells provided the cDNA or gDNA that made up the material.

All enrollees were roughly 18 to 95 years old and from 20 to 25 US areas. Cohorts were based on clinical histories the participants reported. Data came from immunoSEQ multiplex PCR; TCRdb stores just in-frame clones and leaves some out. Altogether around 280,000 clones are present, around 90% being singletons, with the ten largest covering about 1.5%. The CDR3 covers 14 residues. CDR1 is MNHEY, CDR2 SMNVEV, per germline (reference sequence). The trim removed 8 bases at V and 15 bases at J, leaving 17 bases unmatched. The receptor was derived from a woman aged 18-29 years with acute COVID-19. The rearrangement joins TRBV27 to TRBJ2-1; 9 bases map to TRBD2. Sequencing was performed on PBMCs or T cells enriched from blood (not recorded which). The CDR3 nucleotides read TGTGCCAGCGCCGCTAGCGGGATTGATTTTCCGGGGTTCTTC. Protein product: CASAASGIDFPGFF.